This T cell receptor beta chain came from a study of T cell clones after liver transplantation. Study context: Samples came from ITN030ST, which attempted immunosuppression withdrawal within 2 years of liver transplantation. Third-party-reactive TCRbeta sequences from pre-transplant mixed lymphocyte reactions served as antigen-independent comparators. Findings of the study overall: Donor-reactive sequences fell more than third party-reactive ones, suggesting partial deletion.

The repertoire was sequenced with immunoSEQ multiplex PCR; TCRdb's copy has only in-frame clones and lacks some. The sample has over 25,000 clones; around 94% are singletons. On this clone: Its antigen is not known.

Trimming shortened V by 0 bases and J by 7 bases, and 24 bases separated the two germline ends. Germline-derived CDR1 and CDR2 are ENHRY and SYGVKD. The CDR3 contains 18 residues. Sorting of unstimulated PBMCs yielded separate CD3+CD4+ and CD3+CD8+ fractions. This sequence originates from a human patient who received a liver transplant. Some T cells could come from the graft donor. The sample consisted of CD8+ T cells from blood, taken 12 months after liver transplant. The V and J genes are TRBV10-3 and TRBJ1-2; perhaps TRBD1 as D (5 bases). The CDR3 reads CAISESFTVAGLESGYTF. The CDR3, as DNA: TGTGCCATCAGTGAGTCGTTTACCGTGGCGGGGCTCGAGAGTGGCTACACCTTC.